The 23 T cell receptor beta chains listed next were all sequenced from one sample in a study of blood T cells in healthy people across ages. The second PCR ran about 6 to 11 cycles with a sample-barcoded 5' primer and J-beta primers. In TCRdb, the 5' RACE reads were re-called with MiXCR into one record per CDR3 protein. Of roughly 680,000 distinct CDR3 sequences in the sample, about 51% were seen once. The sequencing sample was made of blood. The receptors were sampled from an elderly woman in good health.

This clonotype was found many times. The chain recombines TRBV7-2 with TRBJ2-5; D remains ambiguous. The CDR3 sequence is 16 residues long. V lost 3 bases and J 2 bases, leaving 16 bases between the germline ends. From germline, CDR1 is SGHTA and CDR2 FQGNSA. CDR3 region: CASSLNSGRGQETQYF. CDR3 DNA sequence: TGTGCCAGCAGCTTGAATTCGGGTCGCGGACAAGAGACCCAGTACTTC.

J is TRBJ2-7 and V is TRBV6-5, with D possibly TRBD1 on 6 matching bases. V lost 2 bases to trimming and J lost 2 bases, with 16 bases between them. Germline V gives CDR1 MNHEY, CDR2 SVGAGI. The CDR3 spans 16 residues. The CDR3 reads CASSYPDARGTYEQYF. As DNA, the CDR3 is TGTGCCAGCAGTTACCCCGATGCCAGGGGCACCTACGAGCAGTACTTC.

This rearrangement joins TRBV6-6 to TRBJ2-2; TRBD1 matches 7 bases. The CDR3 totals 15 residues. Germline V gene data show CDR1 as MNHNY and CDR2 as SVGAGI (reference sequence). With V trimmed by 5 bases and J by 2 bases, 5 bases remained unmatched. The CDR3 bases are TGTGCCAGCAGTGTCCGGGACAGAAACACCGGGGAGCTGTTTTTT. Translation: CASSVRDRNTGELFF.

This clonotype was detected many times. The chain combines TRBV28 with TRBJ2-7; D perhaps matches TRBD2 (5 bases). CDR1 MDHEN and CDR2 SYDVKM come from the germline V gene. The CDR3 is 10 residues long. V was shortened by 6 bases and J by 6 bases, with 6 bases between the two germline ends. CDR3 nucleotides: TGTGCCAGCAGAGGAGGCGAGCAGTACTTC. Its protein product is CASRGGEQYF.

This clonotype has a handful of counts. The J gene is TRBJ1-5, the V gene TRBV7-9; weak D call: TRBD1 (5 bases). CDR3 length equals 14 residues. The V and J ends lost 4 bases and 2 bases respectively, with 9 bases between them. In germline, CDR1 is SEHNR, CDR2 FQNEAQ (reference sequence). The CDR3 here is CASSSRGGNQPQHF. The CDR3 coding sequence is TGTGCCAGCAGCTCCCGAGGGGGCAATCAGCCCCAGCATTTT.

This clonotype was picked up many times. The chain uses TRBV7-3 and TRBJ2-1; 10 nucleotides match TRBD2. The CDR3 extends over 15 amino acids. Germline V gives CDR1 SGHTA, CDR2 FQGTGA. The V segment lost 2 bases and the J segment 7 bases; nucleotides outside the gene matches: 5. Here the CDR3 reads CASSLALAGENEQFF. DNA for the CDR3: TGTGCCAGCAGCTTAGCCCTAGCGGGGGAGAATGAGCAGTTCTTC.

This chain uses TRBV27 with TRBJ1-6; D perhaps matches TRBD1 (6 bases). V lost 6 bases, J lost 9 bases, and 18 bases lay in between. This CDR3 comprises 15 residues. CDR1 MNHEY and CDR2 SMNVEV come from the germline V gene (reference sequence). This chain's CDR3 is CASRTIQGSSSPLHF. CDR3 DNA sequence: TGTGCCAGCAGAACCATACAGGGTTCTAGTTCACCCCTCCACTTT.

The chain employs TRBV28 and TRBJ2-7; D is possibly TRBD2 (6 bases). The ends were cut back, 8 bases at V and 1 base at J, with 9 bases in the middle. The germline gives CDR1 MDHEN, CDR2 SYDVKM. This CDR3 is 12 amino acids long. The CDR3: CASGTQSYEQYF. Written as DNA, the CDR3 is TGTGCCAGCGGGACTCAGTCCTACGAGCAGTACTTC.

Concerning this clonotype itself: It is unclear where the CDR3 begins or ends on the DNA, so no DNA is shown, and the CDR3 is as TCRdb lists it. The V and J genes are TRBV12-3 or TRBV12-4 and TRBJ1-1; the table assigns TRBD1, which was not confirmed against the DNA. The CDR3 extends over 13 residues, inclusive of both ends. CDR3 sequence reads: CASILGGATEAFF.

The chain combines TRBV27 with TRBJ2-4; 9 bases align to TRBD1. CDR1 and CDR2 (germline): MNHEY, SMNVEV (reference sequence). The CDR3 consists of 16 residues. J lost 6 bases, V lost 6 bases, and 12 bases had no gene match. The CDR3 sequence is CASSDRTGAGTNIQYF. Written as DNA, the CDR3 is TGTGCCAGCAGCGATCGGACAGGGGCAGGTACAAACATTCAGTACTTC.

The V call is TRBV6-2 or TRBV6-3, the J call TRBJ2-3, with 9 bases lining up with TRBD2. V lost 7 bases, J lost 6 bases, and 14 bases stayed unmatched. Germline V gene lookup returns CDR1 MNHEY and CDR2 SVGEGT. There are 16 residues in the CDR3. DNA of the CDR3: TGTGCCAGCAACTCCCCGAGGGCTAGCGGGGACGATACGCAGTATTTT. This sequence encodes CASNSPRASGDDTQYF.

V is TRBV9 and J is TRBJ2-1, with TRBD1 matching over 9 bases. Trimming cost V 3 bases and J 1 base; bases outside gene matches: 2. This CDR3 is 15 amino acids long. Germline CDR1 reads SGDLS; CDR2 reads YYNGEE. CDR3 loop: CASSAGQGSYNEQFF. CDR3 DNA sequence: TGTGCCAGCAGCGCGGGACAGGGTTCCTACAATGAGCAGTTCTTC.

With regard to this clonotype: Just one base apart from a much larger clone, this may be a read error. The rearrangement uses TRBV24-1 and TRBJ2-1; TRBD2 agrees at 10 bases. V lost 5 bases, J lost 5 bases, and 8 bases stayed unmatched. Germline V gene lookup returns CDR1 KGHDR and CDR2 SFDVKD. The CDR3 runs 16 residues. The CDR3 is CATSGPWTSGNNEQFF. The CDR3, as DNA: TGTGCCACCAGTGGCCCGTGGACTAGCGGTAACAATGAGCAGTTCTTC.

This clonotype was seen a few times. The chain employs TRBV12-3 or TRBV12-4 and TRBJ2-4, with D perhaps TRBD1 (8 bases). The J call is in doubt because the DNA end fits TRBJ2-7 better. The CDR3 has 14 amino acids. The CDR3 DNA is TGTGCCAGCAGGTTACAGGGGGGGGGATGCGAGCAGTACTTC. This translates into CASRLQGGGCEQYF.

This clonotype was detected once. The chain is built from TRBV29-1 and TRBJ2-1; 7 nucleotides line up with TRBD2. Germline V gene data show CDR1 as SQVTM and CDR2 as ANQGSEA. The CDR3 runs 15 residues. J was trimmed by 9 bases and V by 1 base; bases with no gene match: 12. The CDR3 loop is CSVEGGGYGISEQFF. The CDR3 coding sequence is TGCAGCGTTGAAGGCGGGGGTTATGGGATCAGTGAGCAGTTCTTC.

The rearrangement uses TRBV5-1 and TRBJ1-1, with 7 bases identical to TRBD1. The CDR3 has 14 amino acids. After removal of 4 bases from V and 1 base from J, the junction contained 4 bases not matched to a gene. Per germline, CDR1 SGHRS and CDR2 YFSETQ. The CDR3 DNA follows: TGCGCCAGCAGCACCCAGGGGGAGAACACTGAAGCTTTCTTT. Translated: CASSTQGENTEAFF.

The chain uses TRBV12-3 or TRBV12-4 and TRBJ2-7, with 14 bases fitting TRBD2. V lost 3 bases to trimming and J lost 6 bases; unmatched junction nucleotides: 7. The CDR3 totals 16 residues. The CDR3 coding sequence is TGTGCCAGCAGTTTTCCGGGACTAGCGGGAGTAGGCGAGCAGTACTTC. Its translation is CASSFPGLAGVGEQYF.

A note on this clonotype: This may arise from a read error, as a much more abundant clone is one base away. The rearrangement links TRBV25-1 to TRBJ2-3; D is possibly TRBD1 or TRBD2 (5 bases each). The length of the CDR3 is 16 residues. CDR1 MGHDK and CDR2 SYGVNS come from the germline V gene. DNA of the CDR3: TGTGCCAGCGGTGAATTCGGGGCCGCCTCCACAGATACGCAGTATTTT. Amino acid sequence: CASGEFGAASTDTQYF.

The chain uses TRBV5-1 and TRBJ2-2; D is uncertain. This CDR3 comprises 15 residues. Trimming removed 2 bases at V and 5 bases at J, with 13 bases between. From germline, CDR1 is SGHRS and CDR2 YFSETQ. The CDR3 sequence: CASSLSARETGELFF. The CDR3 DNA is TGCGCCAGCAGCTTATCAGCGCGAGAAACCGGGGAGCTGTTTTTT.

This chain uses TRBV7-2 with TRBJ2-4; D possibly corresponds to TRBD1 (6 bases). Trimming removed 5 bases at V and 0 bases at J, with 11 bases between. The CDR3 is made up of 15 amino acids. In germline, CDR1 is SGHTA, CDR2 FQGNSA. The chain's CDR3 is CASSPEGVAKNIQYF. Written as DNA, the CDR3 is TGTGCCAGCAGCCCCGAGGGGGTAGCCAAAAACATTCAGTACTTC.

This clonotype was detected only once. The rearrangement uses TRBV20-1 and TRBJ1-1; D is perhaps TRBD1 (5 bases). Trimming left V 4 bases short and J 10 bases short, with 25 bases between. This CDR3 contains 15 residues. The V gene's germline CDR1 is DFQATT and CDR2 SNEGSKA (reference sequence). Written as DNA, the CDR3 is TGCAGTGCTAACCGGCCAGGGTCACTCCCCCTTTCAGCTTTCTTT. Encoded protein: CSANRPGSLPLSAFF.

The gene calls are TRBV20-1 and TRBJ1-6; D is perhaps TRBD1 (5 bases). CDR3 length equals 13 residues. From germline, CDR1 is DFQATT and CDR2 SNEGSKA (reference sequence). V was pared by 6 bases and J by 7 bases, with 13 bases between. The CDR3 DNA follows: TGCAGTGCCAGCCGGGGCCGGAATTCACCCCTCCACTTT. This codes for CSASRGRNSPLHF.

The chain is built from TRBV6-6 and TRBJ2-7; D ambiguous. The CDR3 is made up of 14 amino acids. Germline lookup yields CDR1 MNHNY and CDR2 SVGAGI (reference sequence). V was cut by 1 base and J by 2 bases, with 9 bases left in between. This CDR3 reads CASSYLDGAYEQYF. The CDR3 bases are TGTGCCAGCAGTTACTTGGACGGAGCCTACGAGCAGTACTTC.